This TCR beta chain was captured in a study of T cells in Graves' hyperthyroidism and ophthalmopathy. Across the study: Prior to any treatment, at the point of initial diagnosis, peripheral blood was collected.

Regions amplified from RNA transcripts were the TCR beta CDR3 regions. First-round RT-PCR targeting the TCR CDR3 was performed with the HTBI primer set. Each CDR3 protein is one row after TCRdb ran MiXCR on the multiplex PCR reads. The sample gives hundreds of thousands of distinct CDR3 sequences, nearly 15% of which show up once; roughly a fifth is in the top ten. This clonotype was observed many times. Thyroid ultrasound, orbital computed tomography, clinical symptoms, and serum thyroxine and TRAb underpinned diagnoses. Fresh peripheral blood, 10 ml, was the source of the PBMCs. The germline V gene has CDR1 LGHDT and CDR2 YNNKEL (reference sequence). After removal of 2 bases from V and 6 bases from J, the junction contained 6 bases not matched to a gene. The CDR3 runs 15 residues.

The gene calls are TRBV3-1 and TRBJ1-5; 8 nucleotides align to TRBD1. Sequencing was carried out using blood. The receptor was derived from a woman aged 60 to 75 with Graves' ophthalmopathy. The CDR3 DNA sequence: TGTGCCAGCAGCCAATCCTCAGGGGGCCGTCAGCCCCAGCATTTT. It yields the protein CASSQSSGGRQPQHF. The full variable domain, completed using reference TRBV3-1 and TRBJ1-5, is DTAVSQTPKYLVTQMGNDKSIKCEQNLGHDTMYWYKQDSKKFLKIMFSYNNKELIINETVPNRFSPKSPDKAHLNLHINSLELGDSAVYFCASSQSSGGRQPQHFGDGTRLSIL.